Sequencing of this T cell receptor beta chain was carried out in a study of blood T cells in healthy people across ages (dated by TCRdb to about 2015). Regarding the complete study: Template switching captured roughly one uniquely barcoded TCR beta cDNA molecule per two T cells in model experiments. The study analyzed two additional independent replicas of 1 million unique cDNA reads from the same blood draw for two donors, one aged 18 to 29 and one aged 80 or older. To avoid experimental bias, donors of different ages were distributed randomly across sequencing lanes. Age-related changes in TCR beta repertoire diversity were measured in the study by deep sequencing normalized with unique cDNA molecular identifiers. Donors were grouped into four age groups: young (average 16 years), middle-aged (39), aged (around 60) and long-lived (approximately 75).

This clonotype was counted at least ten times. Its cognate antigen has yet to be identified. The input lacks base qualities; no much larger clone sits a single base away. The library came from 5' RACE. Sequencing was carried out with an Illumina HiSeq 2500. The second PCR ran for roughly 7 to 12 cycles and used a J-beta primer mix along with a sample-barcoded 5' primer. A template-switch 5' adaptor carrying 12 random nucleotides introduced a unique molecular identifier onto each TCR beta cDNA molecule. Each sample yielded at least 3 million CDR3-containing paired-end reads. First-strand cDNA was synthesized from all RNA with the Mint cDNA synthesis kit, primed by a TRBC-specific oligonucleotide. Following uracil-DNA glycosylase treatment, a first 18-cycle PCR with universal primers M1SS and BC2_uni_R was performed on all cDNA. As for how the authors treated the data: Normalization of each sample was performed by random selection of 1 million high-quality reads, each carrying a distinct molecular identifier. Reads sharing molecular identifiers were discarded rather than binned into consensus sequences. CDR3 identification, clonotype clustering and error correction used MiTCR with a Q25 quality threshold and the strictest error-elimination algorithm. Lower-bound total TCR beta diversity was estimated with a nonparametric unseen species model using Euler transformation. TCRdb reran the public reads through fastp at Q25 and MiXCR, keeping productive beta chains. CDR3 protein sequences are deduplicated, and each keeps its most common genes and DNA. The V and J calls and clone size are TCRdb's, not the authors'. In this sample the table shows 870,000 or so distinct CDR3 sequences, less than 35% of which occur a single time. The ten largest clones capture 15% to 20% of the sample.

The donors were around 39 Caucasian individuals from Russia, aged 6 to 90 years, who were systemically healthy. Each donor gave 8 to 10 milliliters of peripheral blood, drawn into EDTA-treated Vacutainer tubes. Ficoll-Paque density-gradient centrifugation was used to isolate PBMCs, with at least 6 million per sample. Total RNA was extracted from PBMCs with Trizol reagent, with at least 6 micrograms obtained per sample. The percentages of naive CD45RAhigh/CD27high T cells were determined by flow cytometry on a PBMC aliquot from every donor. General findings and caveats noted by the study authors: Bulk unsorted PBMC profiling prevented conclusive comparison of naive and antigen-experienced compartments. Donor CMV infection status was unknown, potentially confounding age-related changes in expanded clonotypes. Estimates of total diversity based on one million sequenced T cells were considered lower bounds and underestimates. The percentage of naive T cells measured by flow cytometry correlated strongly with observed TCR beta diversity. The long-lived group showed more naive CD4+ T cells, fewer expanded clones and increased TCR diversity than the aged group, suggesting age selection. As age increased, observed TCR beta diversity per million T cells dropped in a roughly linear way, and a significant reduction was already evident by age 40.

The CDR3 measures 12 amino acids from cysteine to phenylalanine. The only DNA kept is the CDR3, 36 bases in frame from the first base. Sequences ENHRY (CDR1) and SYGVKD (CDR2) are obtained from the germline V gene. Deletion took 10 bases off V and 2 bases off J, with a span of 11 bases between the germline ends. The source is a woman older than 75 in good health. The V gene is TRBV10-3 and the J gene is TRBJ2-5; no D gene call is confident. The sample was blood. The CDR3 sequence is CATRQGQETQYF. The DNA reads as follows: TGTGCCACACGACAAGGGCAAGAGACCCAGTACTTC.